This T cell receptor (beta chain) was identified during a study of cytomegalovirus exposure and HLA in healthy donors (dated by TCRdb to about 2017). Some background on the complete study: In an earlier analysis of under 600 of the donors, 276 Gb of sequence data and just under 120 million unique TCR beta sequences from 180 million or so T cells were reported. The aim of the study was to test whether cataloging public T cell receptors could identify signatures of past pathogen exposure. In addition to the first cohort of roughly 670 subjects, a separate validation cohort of 120 different subjects was used. All discovery cohort repertoires had been generated using a single sequencing platform. To study patterns of TCR occurrence, a later analysis re-analyzed previously published TCR beta repertoires from 666 donors and added high-resolution HLA genotyping. A handful of DR-DQ haplotypes were treated as single units for association and clustering because of strong linkage in the cohort. Roughly 300 gigabases of sequencing data and 70 million to 100 million unique TCR sequences made up an early release that covered several hundred HLA-typed donors. HLA typing included class I and class II loci at four-digit resolution. Donor age, sex, ethnicity and CMV serostatus were collected together with the repertoire data. The T cell repertoires of 666 subjects were profiled by immunosequencing and related to cytomegalovirus serostatus. To predict cytomegalovirus infection status, the study brought together high-throughput TCR immunosequencing, statistical association of individual TCRs with disease status, and machine learning. An earlier analysis of 587 of the donors applied high-throughput TCR beta sequencing to assess whether each TCR beta V gene segment acted as functional or pseudogenic. Of the roughly 390 genotyped donors, about 80% fell in the genetic ancestry cluster associated with self-reported Caucasian donors. The number of donors typed differed by locus, with 629-630 for A, B, C, DRB1 and DQB1, roughly 550 for DQA1, over 600 for DPA1, and under 490 for DPB1. A later genetic analysis used genome-wide SNP genotypes for about 60% of the roughly 700 donors, treating that subset as a discovery cohort. In the later analysis, no new phenotypic data were used to find candidate immune exposures; instead, reliance was placed on TCR beta sequences and their occurrence across donors. Across about 370 genotyped donors of the cohort, an average of approximately 220,000 unique TCR beta nucleotide sequences per donor were sequenced, and roughly 20% of those sequences were non-productive.

To note about this clone: What this receptor recognizes is not known. One base away there is no much larger clone; base qualities are not given.

Per the germline V gene, MNHNS is the CDR1 and SASEGT is the CDR2. V and J lose 7 bases and 6 bases, and a span of 13 bases separates them. Reading from cysteine to phenylalanine, the CDR3 counts 13 amino acids. Only the CDR3 region is kept as DNA, spanning 39 bases read in frame from base 1. Library preparation employed the immunoSEQ multiplex PCR assay. A mixture of 60 forward primers for TCR Vbeta segments and 13 reverse primers for TCR Jbeta segments was used in the multiplex PCR. A multiplex PCR assay on genomic DNA amplified the CDR3 region of rearranged TCR beta genes. Amplified TCR beta libraries were sequenced as 87-base-pair reads on the Illumina HiSeq System. In the original analysis: A later analysis counted approximately 74 million unique TCR beta chains across the 650 to 800 repertoires, and around 9.9 million of these chains were shared by at least two donors. Raw reads were error-corrected and collapsed into unique sequences with a nearest-neighbor algorithm that merged closely related sequences to remove PCR and sequencing errors. V, D and J gene segments were assigned by aligning CDR3 sequences to IMGT reference sequences. For a sequence to be retained, a match of at least six nucleotides to both a V gene segment and a J gene segment was required. Rearrangements were classified as productive when the CDR3 lacked stop codons and remained in frame with V and J, and all other rearrangements were classified as non-productive. Following IMGT convention, CDR3 was defined as the stretch from the second conserved V-encoded cysteine to the conserved J-encoded phenylalanine. The earlier analysis of about 530 of the donors excluded any sequence lacking an unambiguous match to a single V gene segment. An earlier analysis of fewer than 750 of the donors called V segments functional above 56.7% productive rearrangements and segregating when the between-donor standard deviation exceeded 5%. A statistical classification framework was built for diagnosing cytomegalovirus status from the catalog of TCR beta chain sequences. A later analysis assigned V and J genes by comparing TCR nucleotide sequences with IMGT/GENE-DB human TR gene sequences. A later analysis assigned CDR3 sequences and most-parsimonious VDJ recombination scenarios with the TCRdist pipeline. In a later analysis, each TCR beta chain was defined by its CDR3 amino acid sequence together with its V-gene family, and reads lacking a unique V-gene family were excluded. In a later analysis, fewer than 600 highly shared, low-generation-probability nucleotide sequences were removed to address suspected cross-contamination and a sequencing artifact. In a later analysis, a clonal expansion index was calculated for each public chain from normalized within-repertoire ranks of inferred template counts. In a later analysis, generation probabilities were computed using a VDJ recombination model fitted to out-of-frame rearrangements, and the results were checked against IGoR. In a later analysis, TCR-TCR, TCR-HLA and TCR-CMV co-occurrence was scored with hypergeometric tests, and a repertoire-size bias correction was applied to TCR pairs. In a later analysis, false discovery rates were estimated by permuting HLA or CMV assignments 20 times. A later analysis grouped co-occurring TCRs with DBSCAN, adding TCRdist sequence similarity when clustering within HLA-allele-positive subsets. For co-occurrence clustering, repertoires with fewer than 30,000 or more than 120,000 public chains were excluded, along with four to six repertoires with anomalous nucleotide sharing. Entries here come from immuneACCESS through TCRdb and include only in-frame sequences with V and J called. Some clones fail to appear in such tables; in the studies checked, an unresolved V gene covers under half of the shortfall, and the cause of the remainder is unknown. Clone size and the V and J calls come from that table; the DNA yielded D and trimming. The sample table lists more than 150,000 clones, roughly 87% of them with a count of one. The leading ten clones occupy around 0.21% of the sample.

In total, around 600 healthy bone marrow donors made up the cohort. At the time of sampling, every cohort member was nominally healthy, though immune exposures that went unrecorded were likely present. The donor was CMV seronegative and belonged to the group of over 300 seronegative cohort members. Each donor provided a peripheral blood sample, and peripheral blood mononuclear cells were used for TCR beta sequencing. Genomic DNA was extracted from the blood cell samples with the Qiagen DNeasy Blood Extraction Kit. What the study reported, not specific to this receptor: In an earlier analysis of more than 500 of the donors, most TCR beta V segments appeared in productive rearrangements about 87% or about 30% of the time, broadly matching IMGT annotations. The study listed approximately 150 TCR beta chains as associated with cytomegalovirus. A further reported finding was that TCR beta sequences accurately predicted the HLA-A and HLA-B alleles for most subjects in the first cohort. For the cohort, immune exposure information was limited to CMV serostatus. A cluster of highly shared sequence variants was judged likely to be a technical artifact of the sequencing pipeline. Assigning TCR associations to individual alleles was difficult when HLA alleles, especially DR and DQ, strongly co-occurred. Some 15 rarely observed V segments, including chromosome 9 orphons, were excluded from the earlier analysis of just under 600 of the donors because counts were too low. The 87-base-pair reads could not distinguish some IMGT-functional V segments, including TRBV6-2 and TRBV6-3, so those segments were excluded. The cohort was sequenced for TCR beta chains only, and without alpha or paired-chain data the features that could be detected were limited. Several of the top co-occurrence clusters appeared to be linked to parvovirus B19, influenza, CMV and Epstein-Barr virus, according to a later analysis. Most TCR sequences were seen in very few donors, while some public TCRs were found in many individuals. According to a later genetic analysis, donors in an Asian-associated ancestry cluster had fewer N-insertions in productive TCRs than the approximately 630-donor mean. It was suggested by the authors that the approach could potentially be generalized to other disease states and immunological phenotypes. Because HLA typing was unavailable for some donors at each locus, only the typed subset was used in association tests. In a later analysis, HLA-associated TCR beta chains showed more clonal expansion and lower generation probabilities than non-associated chains that were equally common. In vitro tests confirmed that a few of the cytomegalovirus-associated TCR beta chains recognize cytomegalovirus antigens. A later analysis found that most CMV-associated TCR beta chains appeared HLA-restricted, with HLA associations seemingly driven largely by CMV exposure. Correlated functional status among segregating V segments might be attributable to linkage disequilibrium, but an unknown experimental factor could not be ruled out. A later analysis associated some 17,000 TCR beta sequences with specific HLA alleles at a false discovery rate of 0.05. A later genetic analysis associated a missense DCLRE1C variant with V-gene and J-gene trimming of TCR beta chains, and an independent cohort replicated the association. Sequencing depth was assumed to be roughly uniform across donors in the presence/absence analyses, though that assumption may not hold. According to a later analysis, TCR association rates differed among HLA loci, with DRB1 alleles showing the most associated TCRs and HLA-C alleles showing the fewest. In both the original and validation cohorts, the classifier was reported to diagnose cytomegalovirus status with high specificity and sensitivity.

This receptor was taken from a girl under three years old in good health and CMV-seronegative. Recombination connected TRBV6-1 to TRBJ1-5; the D region possibly corresponds to TRBD1 (5 bases align). The sequencing input was PBMCs. The CDR3 corresponds to CASKTGSRQPQHF. The nucleotide sequence reads as follows: TGTGCCAGCAAAACAGGTTCCCGTCAGCCCCAGCATTTT.